Each of the 14 T cell receptor beta chains below was sequenced from the same sample in a study of response to subunit inactivated influenza vaccine. TCRdb recomputed calls from the RT-PCR reads with MiXCR, one row per CDR3 protein. The table lists about 520,000 distinct CDR3 sequences, 25% of them singletons, with over 1.5% in the top ten. The specimen comprised CD4+ T cells sorted from PBMCs, sampled around 5 days after vaccination. The receptors shown here come from a man in his forties or fifties who received an inactivated influenza vaccine.

This clonotype was detected many times. The chain is built from TRBV15 and TRBJ2-7, with 10 nucleotides matching TRBD1. CDR3 length equals 13 residues. Looked up from germline, CDR1 is LNHNV and CDR2 is YYDKDF (reference sequence). V gave up 8 bases and J gave up 0 bases; unmatched junction bases: 1. DNA of the CDR3: TGTGCCACCGGGACAGGGGTCTCCTACGAGCAGTACTTC. Its translation: CATGTGVSYEQYF.

The chain joins TRBV28 to TRBJ2-1, with no clear D. V was pared by 1 base and J by 0 bases, with 7 bases between. CDR1 is MDHEN, CDR2 SYDVKM, per germline. The CDR3 sequence is 15 residues long. The CDR3 protein is CASSLSTFSYNEQFF. In DNA form, the CDR3 reads TGTGCCAGCAGTTTATCTACCTTCTCCTACAATGAGCAGTTCTTC.

CDR3: CASSEALHGETQYF. For the CDR3, the DNA is TGTGCCAGCAGTGAAGCGTTACATGGGGAGACCCAGTACTTC. The V call is TRBV6-1, the J call TRBJ2-5; D is unclear. The CDR3 has 14 amino acids. Trimming took 0 bases from V and 5 from J, leaving 10 bases between them. Germline V gene lookup returns CDR1 MNHNS and CDR2 SASEGT.

This chain uses TRBV5-5 with TRBJ2-6; D might be TRBD1 (5 bases). Germline V lookup: CDR1 SGHKS, CDR2 YYEKEE (reference sequence). The V gene lost 1 base and the J gene lost 0 bases, with 14 bases spanning the gap. The CDR3 consists of 18 residues. CDR3: CASSLFATASSGANVLTF. The CDR3 nucleotides are TGTGCCAGCAGCTTGTTCGCGACAGCTAGCTCTGGGGCCAACGTCCTGACTTTC. Looking up the rest from reference TRBV5-5 and TRBJ2-6 gives the full variable domain: DAGVTQSPTHLIKTRGQQVTLRCSPISGHKSVSWYQQVLGQGPQFIFQYYEKEERGRGNFPDRFSARQFPNYSSELNVNALLLGDSALYLCASSLFATASSGANVLTFGAGSRLTVL.

The chain joins TRBV20-1 to TRBJ2-3; D uncertain. The CDR3 is 15 residues long. V was pared by 1 base and J by 4 bases, with 15 bases between. Germline-derived CDR1 and CDR2 are DFQATT and SNEGSKA (reference sequence). This CDR3 reads CSARAISPAADTQYF. For the CDR3, the DNA is TGCAGTGCTAGAGCCATTTCCCCAGCAGCAGATACGCAGTATTTT.

There are a few counts of this clonotype. This rearrangement joins TRBV29-1 to TRBJ2-3; D remains unclear. The length of the CDR3 is 13 residues. V was cut by 5 bases and J by 2 bases, with 11 bases left in between. Germline V lookup: CDR1 SQVTM, CDR2 ANQGSEA. CDR3 residues: CSVQGRYTDTQYF. CDR3 bases: TGCAGCGTTCAAGGGCGGTACACAGATACGCAGTATTTT.

This sequence joins TRBV20-1 and TRBJ2-1; TRBD1 matches 11 bases. The CDR3 length is 15 residues. Trimming cost V 6 bases and J 4 bases; bases outside gene matches: 8. Germline-derived CDR1 and CDR2 are DFQATT and SNEGSKA (reference sequence). This chain's CDR3 is CSANTGTGGYNEQFF. The CDR3, as DNA: TGCAGTGCCAATACCGGGACAGGGGGGTACAATGAGCAGTTCTTC.

The chain employs TRBV6-1 and TRBJ2-1, with 10 nucleotides matching TRBD2. The germline V gene encodes CDR1 MNHNS and CDR2 SASEGT. The CDR3 has 13 residues. Trimming took 6 bases from V and 15 from J; bases not matched to a gene: 11. CDR3 coding DNA: TGTGCCAGCAGCCTGACTAGCGGGTCGGGCGCGTTCTTC. The encoded protein is CASSLTSGSGAFF.

This clonotype has a handful of counts. The chain employs TRBV20-1 and TRBJ2-6; D remains ambiguous. Trimming cost V 3 bases and J 1 base, with 4 bases left between them. This CDR3 is built from 13 residues. Germline-derived CDR1 and CDR2 are DFQATT and SNEGSKA (reference sequence). DNA for the CDR3: TGCAGTGCTAGTGGGTCTGGGGCCAACGTCCTGACTTTC. Amino acids: CSASGSGANVLTF.

The chain links TRBV6-1 to TRBJ1-2; possibly TRBD1 for D (6 bases). With 4 bases removed from V and 8 bases from J, the gap between germline ends came to 17 bases. The V gene's germline CDR1 is MNHNS and CDR2 SASEGT. The CDR3 is made up of 14 amino acids. The CDR3 sequence: CASSVYRDNKGYTF. Here the CDR3 DNA reads TGTGCCAGCAGTGTCTACCGGGACAATAAGGGCTACACCTTC.

Only a few counts were recorded for this clonotype. The chain recombines TRBV5-1 with TRBJ2-1; D is unclear. From germline, CDR1 is SGHRS and CDR2 YFSETQ. This CDR3 is built from 17 residues. V lost 4 bases and J 0 bases, leaving 17 bases between the germline ends. The CDR3 spells CASSPTSRVTSYNEQFF. The CDR3, as DNA: TGCGCCAGCAGCCCGACCAGTCGAGTTACCTCCTACAATGAGCAGTTCTTC.

This rearrangement joins TRBV15 to TRBJ2-5; no reliable D call. Germline CDR1 and CDR2: LNHNV and YYDKDF (reference sequence). The V and J ends lost 0 bases and 0 bases respectively, with 2 bases between them. The CDR3 extends over 13 amino acids. The chain's CDR3 is CATSREYQETQYF. The CDR3 DNA reads TGTGCCACCAGCAGAGAGTACCAAGAGACCCAGTACTTC.

The chain recombines TRBV6-5 with TRBJ2-1; perhaps TRBD1 as D (6 bases). The V end lost 2 bases, the J end lost 6 bases, and 14 bases lay between the germline ends. The CDR3 loop spans 15 amino acids. Germline V gene data show CDR1 as MNHEY and CDR2 as SVGAGI. The CDR3 sequence is CASSYKGGVGNEQFF. As DNA, the CDR3 is TGTGCCAGCAGTTACAAAGGGGGAGTGGGCAATGAGCAGTTCTTC.

This chain uses TRBV7-2 with TRBJ2-5; D unresolved. CDR1 and CDR2 from the germline V gene are SGHTA and FQGNSA. The CDR3 runs 13 residues. The ends were cut back, 5 bases at V and 4 bases at J, with 11 bases in the middle. CDR3 in DNA: TGTGCCAGCAGCCCGCCAGGTGGAGAGACCCAGTACTTC. Residues: CASSPPGGETQYF. Filled out from reference TRBV7-2 and TRBJ2-5, the complete variable domain reads GAGVSQSPSNKVTEKGKDVELRCDPISGHTALYWYRQSLGQGLEFLIYFQGNSAPDKSGLPSDRFSAERTGGSVSTLTIQRTQQEDSAVYLCASSPPGGETQYFGPGTRLLVL.